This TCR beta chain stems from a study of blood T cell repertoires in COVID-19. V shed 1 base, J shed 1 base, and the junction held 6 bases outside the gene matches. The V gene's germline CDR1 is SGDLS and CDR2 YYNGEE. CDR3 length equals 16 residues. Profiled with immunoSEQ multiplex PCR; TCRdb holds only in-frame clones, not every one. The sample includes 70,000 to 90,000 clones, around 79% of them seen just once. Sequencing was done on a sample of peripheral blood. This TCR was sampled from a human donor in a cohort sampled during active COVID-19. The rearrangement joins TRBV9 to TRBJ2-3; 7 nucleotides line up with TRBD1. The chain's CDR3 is CASSVRTGDGTDTQYF. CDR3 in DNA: TGTGCCAGCAGCGTACGAACAGGGGATGGCACAGATACGCAGTATTTT.